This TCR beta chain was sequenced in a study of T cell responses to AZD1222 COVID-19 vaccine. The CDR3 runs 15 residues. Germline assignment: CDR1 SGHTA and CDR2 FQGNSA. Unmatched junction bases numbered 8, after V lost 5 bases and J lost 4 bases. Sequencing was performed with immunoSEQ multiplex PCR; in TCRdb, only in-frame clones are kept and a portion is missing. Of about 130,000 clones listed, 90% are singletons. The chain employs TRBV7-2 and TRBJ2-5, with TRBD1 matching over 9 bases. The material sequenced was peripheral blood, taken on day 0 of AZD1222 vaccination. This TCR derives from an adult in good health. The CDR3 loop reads CASSPRQGVGETQYF. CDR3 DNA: TGTGCCAGCAGCCCCCGACAGGGGGTTGGAGAGACCCAGTACTTC.